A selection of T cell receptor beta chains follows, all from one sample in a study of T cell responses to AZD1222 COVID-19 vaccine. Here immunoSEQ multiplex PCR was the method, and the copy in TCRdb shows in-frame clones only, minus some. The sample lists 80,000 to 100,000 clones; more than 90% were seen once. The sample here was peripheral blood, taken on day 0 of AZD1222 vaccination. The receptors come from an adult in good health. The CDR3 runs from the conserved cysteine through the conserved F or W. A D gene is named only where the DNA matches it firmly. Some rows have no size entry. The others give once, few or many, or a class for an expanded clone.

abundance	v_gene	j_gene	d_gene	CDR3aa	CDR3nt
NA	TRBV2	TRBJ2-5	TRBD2	CASSEATGGDQETQYF	TGTGCCAGCAGTGAAGCAACCGGGGGGGACCAAGAGACCCAGTACTTC
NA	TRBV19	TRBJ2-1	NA	CASSIGTRLSYNEQFF	TGTGCCAGTAGTATCGGTACGAGGCTCTCCTACAATGAGCAGTTCTTC
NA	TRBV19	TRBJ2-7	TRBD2	CASKRRAGTSGVYEQYF	TGTGCCAGTAAACGCAGGGCAGGGACTAGCGGGGTCTACGAGCAGTACTTC
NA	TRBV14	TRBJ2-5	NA	CASSHQGLEETQYF	TGTGCCAGCAGCCACCAGGGACTTGAAGAGACCCAGTACTTC
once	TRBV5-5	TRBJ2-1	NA	CASSRLDEQFF	TGTGCCAGCAGCCGGTTAGATGAGCAGTTCTTC
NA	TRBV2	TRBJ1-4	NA	CASWTPATNEKLFF	TGTGCCAGCTGGACACCTGCAACTAATGAAAAACTGTTTTTT
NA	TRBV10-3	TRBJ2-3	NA	CAISGPADTQYF	TGTGCCATCAGTGGGCCTGCAGATACGCAGTATTTT
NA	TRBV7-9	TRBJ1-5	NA	CASSQLDQPQHF	TGTGCCAGCAGCCAGCTTGATCAGCCCCAGCATTTT
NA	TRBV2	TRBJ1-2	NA	CASSPEEAYGYTF	TGTGCCAGCAGCCCCGAGGAGGCCTATGGCTACACCTTC
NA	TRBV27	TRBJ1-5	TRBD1	CASSPDNPGTGGSQPQHF	TGTGCCAGCAGTCCCGACAACCCCGGGACAGGGGGAAGTCAGCCCCAGCATTTT
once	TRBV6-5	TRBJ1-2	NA	CASSRTDIGGYTF	TGTGCCAGCAGTCGGACAGACATAGGTGGCTACACCTTC
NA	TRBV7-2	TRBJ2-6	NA	CANRAGANVLTF	TGTGCCAACAGGGCCGGGGCCAACGTCCTGACTTTC
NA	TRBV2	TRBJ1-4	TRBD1	CASSRDRSHYNEKLFF	TGTGCCAGCAGCCGGGACAGGAGCCACTATAATGAAAAACTGTTTTTT
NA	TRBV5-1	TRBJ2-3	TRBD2	CASSLALAAGTDTQYF	TGCGCCAGCAGCTTGGCACTAGCGGCTGGAACAGATACGCAGTATTTT
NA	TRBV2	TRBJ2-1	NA	CASSDQGGGNEQFF	TGTGCCAGCAGTGACCAGGGGGGGGGCAATGAGCAGTTCTTC
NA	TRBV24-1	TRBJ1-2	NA	CATSASYPSGYTF	TGTGCCACCAGTGCTTCCTACCCCTCTGGCTACACCTTC
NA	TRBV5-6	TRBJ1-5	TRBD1	CASSLRTGSDSNQPQHF	TGTGCCAGCAGTTTAAGGACAGGGTCCGATAGCAATCAGCCCCAGCATTTT
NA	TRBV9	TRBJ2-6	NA	CASSVGAPGANVLTF	TGTGCCAGCAGCGTGGGGGCGCCTGGGGCCAACGTCCTGACTTTC
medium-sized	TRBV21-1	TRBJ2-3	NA	CASSKGLAGGTDTQYF	TGTGCCAGCAGCAAAGGGCTAGCGGGGGGTACAGATACGCAGTATTTT
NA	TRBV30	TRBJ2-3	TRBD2	CAWSGGLAGGTDTQYF	TGTGCCTGGAGTGGGGGACTAGCGGGGGGCACAGATACGCAGTATTTT
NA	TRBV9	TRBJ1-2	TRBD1	CASSRGEGQGISGYTF	TGTGCCAGCAGCAGGGGAGAAGGACAGGGGATCTCTGGCTACACCTTC
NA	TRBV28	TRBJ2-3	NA	CASSPGGNTDTQYF	TGTGCCAGCAGTCCTGGGGGAAACACAGATACGCAGTATTTT
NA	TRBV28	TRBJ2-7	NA	CASSLGSAYEQYF	TGTGCCAGCAGTTTAGGCTCGGCCTACGAGCAGTACTTC
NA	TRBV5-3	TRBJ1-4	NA	CARSLCFGFPTTNEKLFF	TGTGCCAGAAGCTTGTGTTTCGGGTTCCCCACAACTAATGAAAAACTGTTTTTT
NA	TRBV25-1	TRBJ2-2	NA	CASSERVITGELFF	TGTGCCAGCAGTGAGCGGGTTATCACCGGGGAGCTGTTTTTT
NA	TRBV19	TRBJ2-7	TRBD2	CASSILAGVSYEQYF	TGTGCCAGTAGTATTCTCGCGGGAGTCTCCTACGAGCAGTACTTC
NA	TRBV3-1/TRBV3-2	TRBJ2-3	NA	CASSQHFKGGNSTQYF	TGTGCCAGCAGCCAACACTTCAAGGGAGGCAACAGTACGCAGTATTTT
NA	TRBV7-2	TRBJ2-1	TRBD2	CASSLMRLAGGRYNEQFF	TGTGCCAGCAGCTTAATGCGACTAGCGGGGGGGCGTTACAATGAGCAGTTCTTC
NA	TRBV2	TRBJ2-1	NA	CASSVGFQVSEQFF	TGTGCCAGCAGTGTGGGATTTCAGGTCTCCGAGCAGTTCTTC
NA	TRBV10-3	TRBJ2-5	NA	CAISERVAETQYF	TGTGCCATCAGTGAGAGGGTAGCAGAGACCCAGTACTTC
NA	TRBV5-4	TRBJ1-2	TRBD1	CASSLERAGGSNGYTF	TGTGCCAGCAGCTTGGAGCGGGCAGGGGGCAGTAATGGCTACACCTTC
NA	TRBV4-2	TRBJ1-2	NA	CASSQVGPGYYGYTF	TGTGCCAGCAGCCAAGTAGGACCCGGCTACTATGGCTACACCTTC
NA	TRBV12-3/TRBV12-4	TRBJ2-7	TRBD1	CASSFGQGYEQYF	TGTGCCAGCAGTTTCGGACAGGGCTACGAGCAGTACTTC
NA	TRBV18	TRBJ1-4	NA	CASSLEKRTDGEKLFF	TGTGCCAGCTCGCTTGAAAAACGGACAGACGGGGAAAAACTGTTTTTT
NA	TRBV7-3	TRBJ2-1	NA	CASSLNEGTGYNEQFF	TGTGCCAGCAGCTTAAACGAGGGGACGGGCTACAATGAGCAGTTCTTC
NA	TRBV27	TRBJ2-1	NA	CASSLSYSVPSEQFF	TGTGCCAGCAGTTTATCCTACTCAGTACCTTCAGAGCAGTTCTTC
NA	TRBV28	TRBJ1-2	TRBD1	CASSYRGRDYGYTF	TGTGCCAGCAGTTACAGGGGGCGCGACTATGGCTACACCTTC
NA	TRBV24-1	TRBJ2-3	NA	CATSDGKTDTQYF	TGTGCCACCAGTGACGGGAAAACAGATACGCAGTATTTT
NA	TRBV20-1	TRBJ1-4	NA	CSASLSGATNEKLFF	TGCAGTGCGAGTCTTTCAGGGGCAACTAATGAAAAACTGTTTTTT
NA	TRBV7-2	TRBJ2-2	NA	CASSLDVGGTRTNTGELFF	TGTGCCAGCAGCTTAGACGTTGGCGGGACAAGAACGAACACCGGGGAGCTGTTTTTT
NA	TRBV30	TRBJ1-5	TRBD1	CAWSGRDRGTRQPQHF	TGTGCCTGGAGTGGCCGGGACAGGGGGACGAGGCAGCCCCAGCATTTT
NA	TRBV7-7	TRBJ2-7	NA	CASSSGILGEQYF	TGTGCTAGCAGCTCTGGGATCCTGGGAGAGCAGTACTTC
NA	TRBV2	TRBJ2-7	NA	CASRVDRGVSSGEQYF	TGTGCCAGCAGGGTGGACAGAGGAGTGTCCAGCGGCGAGCAGTACTTC
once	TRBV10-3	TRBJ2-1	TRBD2	CAISDPPGGSYNEQFF	TGTGCCATCAGTGACCCCCCGGGGGGGTCCTACAATGAGCAGTTCTTC
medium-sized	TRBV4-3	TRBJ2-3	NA	CASSSRPVRESDTQYF	TGCGCCAGCAGCTCTAGACCGGTACGAGAATCGGATACGCAGTATTTT
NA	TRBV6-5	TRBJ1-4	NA	CASGAHTRGEKLFF	TGTGCCAGCGGGGCGCACACTCGAGGTGAAAAACTGTTTTTT
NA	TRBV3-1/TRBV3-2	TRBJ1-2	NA	CASSQDVGGNYGYTF	TGTGCCAGCAGCCAAGATGTGGGGGGAAACTATGGCTACACCTTC
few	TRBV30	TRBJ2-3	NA	CAGDSMSVGVTQYF	TGTGCCGGTGACAGTATGAGTGTCGGAGTTACGCAGTATTTT
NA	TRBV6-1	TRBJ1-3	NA	CASSESRRGNTIYF	TGTGCCAGCAGTGAAAGCAGGCGTGGAAACACCATATATTTT
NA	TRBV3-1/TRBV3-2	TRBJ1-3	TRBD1	CASSQRTGGRTGNTIYF	TGTGCCAGCAGCCAACGGACAGGGGGCCGTACTGGAAACACCATATATTTT
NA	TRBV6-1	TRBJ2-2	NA	CASSEIEPGELFF	TGTGCCAGCAGTGAAATCGAGCCCGGGGAGCTGTTTTTT
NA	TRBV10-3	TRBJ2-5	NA	CAISDRTQETQYF	TGTGCCATCAGTGACCGGACCCAAGAGACCCAGTACTTC
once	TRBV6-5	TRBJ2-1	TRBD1	CASSKDRAYNEQFF	TGTGCCAGCAGTAAGGACAGGGCCTACAATGAGCAGTTCTTC
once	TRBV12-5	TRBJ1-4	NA	CASGFNDGRNEKLFF	TGTGCTAGTGGTTTTAACGACGGGCGGAATGAAAAACTGTTTTTT
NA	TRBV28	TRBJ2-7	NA	CASSWSRGPYEQYF	TGTGCCAGCTCCTGGTCGCGGGGACCCTACGAGCAGTACTTC
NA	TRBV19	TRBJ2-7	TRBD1	CASSTSTGGFEQYF	TGTGCCAGTAGTACCTCGACAGGGGGCTTCGAGCAGTACTTC
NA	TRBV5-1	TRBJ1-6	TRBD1	CASSSDRGKSPLHF	TGCGCCAGCAGCTCGGACAGGGGGAAGTCACCCCTCCACTTT
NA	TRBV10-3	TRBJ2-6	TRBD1	CAIMGQGAVSGANVLTF	TGTGCCATCATGGGACAGGGGGCAGTTTCCGGGGCCAACGTCCTGACTTTC
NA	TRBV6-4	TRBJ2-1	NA	CASSASERNEQFF	TGTGCCAGCAGTGCCAGTGAGCGCAATGAGCAGTTCTTC
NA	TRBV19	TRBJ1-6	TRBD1	CASTIAGGSPLHF	TGTGCCAGTACTATTGCAGGGGGCTCACCCCTCCACTTT